The 31 T cell receptor beta chains listed next were all sequenced from one sample in a study of blood T cell repertoires in COVID-19. Produced via immunoSEQ multiplex PCR; TCRdb's table is partial and in-frame only. The sample has about 400,000 clones; 89% are singletons. The sample was peripheral blood. These receptors were collected from a man aged 35 to 55 with acute or convalescent COVID-19.

CDR3 nucleotide sequence: TGTGCCAGCAGTTACACAGGGGCGAGTTACAATGAGCAGTTCTTC. Translating it yields CASSYTGASYNEQFF. This chain uses TRBV6-5 with TRBJ2-1, with 7 bases fitting TRBD1. CDR1 and CDR2 from the germline V gene are MNHEY and SVGAGI. The trim removed 2 bases at V and 4 bases at J, leaving 5 bases unmatched. The CDR3 is 15 residues long.

The chain carries TRBV29-1 and TRBJ2-3, with a tentative D call TRBD1 (5 bases). The CDR3 extends over 14 amino acids. CDR1 is SQVTM and CDR2 is ANQGSEA in the germline V gene. Trimming took off 2 bases at V and 1 base at J, with 10 bases between the two ends. The CDR3 DNA is TGCAGCGTTGAAAGGGGCAGGGGCACAGATACGCAGTATTTT. Protein: CSVERGRGTDTQYF.

The rearrangement uses TRBV7-9 and TRBJ2-7; D uncertain. Germline CDR1 reads SEHNR; CDR2 reads FQNEAQ (reference sequence). V shed 2 bases and J shed 3 bases, with 8 bases lying between them. This CDR3 is built from 13 residues. DNA of the CDR3: TGTGCCAGCAGCTTAAGCGTCAGCTACGAGCAGTACTTC. It translates to CASSLSVSYEQYF.

The J gene is TRBJ2-3, the V gene TRBV5-1; 10 nucleotides line up with TRBD2. The CDR3 runs 19 residues. J lost 0 bases, V lost 3 bases, and 13 bases had no gene match. CDR1 and CDR2 (germline): SGHRS, YFSETQ. The chain's CDR3 is CASSSEVIAGGSSTDTQYF. CDR3 sequence (DNA): TGCGCCAGCAGCTCAGAGGTGATAGCGGGAGGTTCTAGCACAGATACGCAGTATTTT. Full variable domain (missing parts from reference TRBV5-1 and TRBJ2-3): KAGVTQTPRYLIKTRGQQVTLSCSPISGHRSVSWYQQTPGQGLQFLFEYFSETQRNKGNFPGRFSGRQFSNSRSEMNVSTLELGDSALYLCASSSEVIAGGSSTDTQYFGPGTRLTVL.

The chain uses TRBV5-1 and TRBJ2-3; 12 nucleotides agree with TRBD2. The CDR3 covers 15 residues. Germline V CDR1 and CDR2: SGHRS, YFSETQ. The ends lost 5 bases at V and 6 bases at J; junction bases unmatched: 7. The CDR3 region has the DNA TGCGCCAGCAGGCAGACTAGCGGGAGTTTGGATACGCAGTATTTT. Protein: CASRQTSGSLDTQYF. The variable domain in full, with the rest retrieved from reference TRBV5-1 and TRBJ2-3, is KAGVTQTPRYLIKTRGQQVTLSCSPISGHRSVSWYQQTPGQGLQFLFEYFSETQRNKGNFPGRFSGRQFSNSRSEMNVSTLELGDSALYLCASRQTSGSLDTQYFGPGTRLTVL.

This chain links TRBV13 with TRBJ2-5; 7 bases map to TRBD1. This CDR3 region has 13 residues. V lost 7 bases and J lost 4; bases outside the gene matches: 6. CDR1 is PRHDT and CDR2 is FYEKMQ in the germline V gene (reference sequence). The CDR3 reads CASTLAGGETQYF. CDR3 bases: TGTGCCAGCACCCTAGCAGGGGGAGAGACCCAGTACTTC.

The rearrangement uses TRBV3-1 (or the pseudogene TRBV3-2) and TRBJ2-3, with 7 positions matching TRBD2. V shed 3 bases and J 0 bases; nucleotides not matched to a gene: 12. Germline V gene data show CDR1 as LGHDT and CDR2 as YNNKEL (reference sequence). The CDR3 extends over 18 amino acids. The CDR3 here is CASSQFISSGPSTDTQYF. The CDR3 DNA is TGTGCCAGCAGCCAGTTTATCAGTAGCGGGCCGAGCACAGATACGCAGTATTTT.

This rearrangement joins TRBV5-1 to TRBJ2-2, with D perhaps TRBD2 (5 bases). Germline V lookup: CDR1 SGHRS, CDR2 YFSETQ. Trimming took 6 bases from V and 0 from J, leaving 12 bases between them. The length of the CDR3 is 15 residues. The DNA for the CDR3 is TGCGCCAGCACGAGGACTCACCCGAACACCGGGGAGCTGTTTTTT. Translated, it gives CASTRTHPNTGELFF.

This sequence joins TRBV11-3 and TRBJ2-1; 11 bases are a match to TRBD2. Looked up from germline, CDR1 is SGHNT and CDR2 is YENEEA. CDR3 length equals 16 residues. V lost 6 bases, J lost 5 bases, and 9 bases stayed unmatched. CDR3 sequence reads: CASSSDSGRAHNEQFF. CDR3 nucleotide sequence: TGTGCCAGCAGTTCCGATAGCGGGAGGGCCCACAATGAGCAGTTCTTC.

The rearrangement links TRBV6-4 to TRBJ2-1; perhaps TRBD1 as D (6 bases). Germline CDR1 is MRHNA and CDR2 is SNTAGT. Trimming removed 2 bases from V and 9 bases from J, with 11 bases in between. The CDR3 is 13 amino acids. Written as DNA, the CDR3 is TGTGCCAGCAGTGACATCAGGGGAAGTGAGCAGTTCTTC. It translates to CASSDIRGSEQFF.

The chain uses TRBV6-5 and TRBJ2-7, with TRBD1 matching over 9 bases. This CDR3 is built from 15 residues. V trimming: 6 bases; J trimming: 1 base; junction bases outside the gene matches: 7. Germline V CDR1 and CDR2: MNHEY, SVGAGI. The CDR3 DNA is TGTGCCAGCAGGGAGGGACAGGGAGCTTCCTACGAGCAGTACTTC. It translates to CASREGQGASYEQYF.

This clone came up once. This rearrangement joins TRBV19 to TRBJ2-1, with 7 bases aligning to TRBD1. The germline V gene has CDR1 LNHDA and CDR2 SQIVND (reference sequence). Losses at the gene ends were 8 bases for V and 9 bases for J; bases not matched to a gene: 22. The CDR3 has 17 residues. CDR3 protein: CASGPLTGDAWSGEQFF. Written as DNA, the CDR3 is TGTGCCAGTGGTCCACTCACAGGGGACGCTTGGAGTGGTGAGCAGTTCTTC.

A few counts support this clone. Different DNA sequences within this sample yield the same CDR3. CDR3 coding DNA: TGTGCCAGCAGGGGACTAGCGGACCAAGAGACCCAGTACTTC. This sequence encodes CASRGLADQETQYF. The V and J genes are TRBV27 and TRBJ2-5; 11 bases map to TRBD2. From germline, CDR1 is MNHEY and CDR2 SMNVEV (reference sequence). This CDR3 contains 14 residues. The V segment lost 6 bases and the J segment 0 bases; nucleotides outside the gene matches: 0.

This clone has only one observation. This sample includes further DNA sequences coding for the same CDR3. V is TRBV2 and J is TRBJ2-5; D call uncertain. V was shortened by 4 bases and J by 1 base, with 4 bases between the two germline ends. The CDR3 contains 12 residues. In germline, CDR1 is SNHLY, CDR2 FYNNEI. In DNA, the CDR3 is TGTGCCAGCAGTGTCGGCCAAGAGACCCAGTACTTC. Protein: CASSVGQETQYF.

Points on this clone: The same CDR3 can be traced to other DNA sequences in this sample. V usage is TRBV28 and J usage is TRBJ1-1; D gene unclear. V dropped 3 bases and J dropped 2 bases, with 7 bases sitting between them. Germline CDR1 reads MDHEN; CDR2 reads SYDVKM. The CDR3 contains 13 residues. The CDR3 protein is CASSFRVNTEAFF. The CDR3 DNA sequence: TGTGCCAGCAGTTTTCGGGTAAACACTGAAGCTTTCTTT.

This clone has just one count. The genes are TRBV28 and TRBJ1-2; tentatively, D is TRBD1 (5 bases). The V gene lost 3 bases and the J gene lost 4 bases, with 6 bases spanning the gap. The germline gives CDR1 MDHEN, CDR2 SYDVKM. This CDR3 spans 12 amino acids. Here the CDR3 reads CASSLTAYGYTF. DNA of the CDR3: TGTGCCAGCAGTTTGACAGCCTATGGCTACACCTTC.

The gene calls are TRBV5-1 and TRBJ2-2, with TRBD1 as a possible D gene (5 bases). Between the trimmed V and J ends, which lost 0 bases and 3 bases, there was a span of 9 bases. The CDR3 contains 15 residues. Germline V gene sequence: CDR1 SGHRS, CDR2 YFSETQ. In DNA form, the CDR3 reads TGCGCCAGCAGCTTGGGGCAGGGCCACACCGGGGAGCTGTTTTTT. This translates into CASSLGQGHTGELFF.

This clone appeared a few times. The V and J genes are TRBV7-2 and TRBJ1-2; D may be TRBD1 (5 bases). The CDR3 contains 16 residues. V lost 8 bases and J 1 base, leaving 20 bases between the germline ends. Germline V gene data show CDR1 as SGHTA and CDR2 as FQGNSA. The CDR3 DNA reads as TGTGCCAGCGCCGATCCGTGGGTAGGACATAACTATGGCTACACCTTC. Its protein product is CASADPWVGHNYGYTF.

This chain uses TRBV15 with TRBJ2-2; D perhaps matches TRBD2 (8 bases). Germline V gene lookup returns CDR1 LNHNV and CDR2 YYDKDF (reference sequence). V lost 0 bases and J lost 4, with 24 bases in between. CDR3 size: 20 residues. CDR3 DNA sequence: TGTGCCACCAGCAGAGATCAAACAGGGGCATGGCGGGGGGCCACCGGGGAGCTGTTTTTT. It yields the protein CATSRDQTGAWRGATGELFF.

This chain joins TRBV4-1 and TRBJ2-5; tentative D call: TRBD2 (7 bases). The germline V and J ends were trimmed by 1 base and 1 base, with 13 bases remaining between them. Germline lookup yields CDR1 MGHRA and CDR2 YSYEKL. The CDR3 consists of 16 residues. The CDR3, as DNA: TGCGCCAGCAGCCAAGCCCCGCGGGGGCCCCAAGAGACCCAGTACTTC. Protein product: CASSQAPRGPQETQYF.

The chain has TRBV6-5 and TRBJ1-6; TRBD1 matches 7 bases. Germline CDR1 reads MNHEY; CDR2 reads SVGAGI. V lost 2 bases, J lost 3 bases, and 4 bases stayed unmatched. The CDR3 is 16 amino acids. The CDR3 loop reads CASSYRGRFYNSPLHF. Here the CDR3 DNA reads TGTGCCAGCAGTTACAGGGGGCGCTTCTATAATTCACCCCTCCACTTT.

The rearrangement links TRBV27 to TRBJ1-2; a weak D match, TRBD1 (5 bases). The CDR3 contains 16 residues. V lost 2 bases to trimming and J lost 6 bases, with 19 bases between them. The germline V gene encodes CDR1 MNHEY and CDR2 SMNVEV (reference sequence). CDR3 sequence: CASSLDYRGGMDGYTF. DNA of the CDR3: TGTGCCAGCAGTTTAGACTACCGGGGGGGGATGGATGGCTACACCTTC.

The chain employs TRBV7-9 and TRBJ2-3, with D maybe TRBD2 (5 bases). The CDR3 extends over 15 amino acids. Germline assignment: CDR1 SEHNR and CDR2 FQNEAQ (reference sequence). Trimming shortened V by 2 bases and J by 4 bases, and 13 bases separated the two germline ends. The CDR3 region is CASSLPSLSPDTQYF. The CDR3 region has the DNA TGTGCCAGCAGCTTACCTAGCTTGAGTCCAGATACGCAGTATTTT.

The chain joins TRBV28 to TRBJ2-1; 8 nucleotides line up with TRBD2. Germline V CDR1 and CDR2: MDHEN, SYDVKM. Trimming at V came to 5 bases and at J to 8 bases, leaving 5 bases not matched to a gene. The CDR3 runs to 13 residues. The CDR3 loop is CASSPTSADEQFF. CDR3 nucleotide sequence: TGTGCCAGCAGTCCGACTAGCGCGGATGAGCAGTTCTTC. Complete variable domain (other parts from reference TRBV28 and TRBJ2-1): DVKVTQSSRYLVKRTGEKVFLECVQDMDHENMFWYRQDPGLGLRLIYFSYDVKMKEKGDIPEGYSVSREKKERFSLILESASTNQTSMYLCASSPTSADEQFFGPGTRLTVL.

The V and J genes are TRBV5-1 and TRBJ2-3; no clear D gene. Germline CDR1 reads SGHRS; CDR2 reads YFSETQ. Trimming removed 5 bases from V and 0 bases from J, with 10 bases in between. The CDR3 extends over 14 amino acids. CDR3 sequence: CASRSQTSTDTQYF. The CDR3 region has the DNA TGCGCCAGCAGGTCCCAGACTAGCACAGATACGCAGTATTTT.

This clone has more than one count but fewer than ten. CDR3 nucleotide sequence: TGTGCCAGCAGCTCGAACCCCAGAAGCTCCTACGAGCAGTACTTC. Protein: CASSSNPRSSYEQYF. The genes are TRBV7-2 and TRBJ2-7; D not certain. The length of the CDR3 is 15 residues. V was clipped by 4 bases and J by 0 bases, with 13 bases between them. In germline, CDR1 is SGHTA, CDR2 FQGNSA.

The chain is built from TRBV27 and TRBJ2-3; 7 bases match TRBD2. The V segment lost 6 bases and the J segment 3 bases; nucleotides outside the gene matches: 9. CDR1 MNHEY and CDR2 SMNVEV come from the germline V gene (reference sequence). This CDR3 is built from 15 residues. The CDR3 DNA is TGTGCCAGCAGCTACAGATCCGGGGGGACAGATACGCAGTATTTT. Amino acids: CASSYRSGGTDTQYF.

The chain couples TRBV19 to TRBJ2-6; 7 bases line up with TRBD1. With 4 bases clipped from V and 0 bases from J, the junction kept 0 bases outside the gene matches. Per germline, CDR1 LNHDA and CDR2 SQIVND (reference sequence). This CDR3 is 15 amino acids long. This chain's CDR3 is CASSRQGSGANVLTF. CDR3 DNA: TGTGCCAGTAGTAGACAGGGCTCTGGGGCCAACGTCCTGACTTTC.

The V call is TRBV5-4, the J call TRBJ1-6; TRBD1 matches at 7 bases. The CDR3 contains 13 residues. The junction had 5 bases not matched to a gene; V was cut back by 8 bases and J by 6 bases. The germline CDR1 and CDR2 sequences are SGHNT and YYREEE (reference sequence). CDR3: CASTQGSNSPLHF. CDR3 coding DNA: TGTGCCAGTACACAGGGGAGTAATTCACCCCTCCACTTT.

The DNA of the CDR3 is TGTGCCAGCAGCTTTGACAGGGGGCATCCAGATACGCAGTATTTT. It codes for CASSFDRGHPDTQYF. The chain joins TRBV7-2 to TRBJ2-3; 10 nucleotides line up with TRBD1. The CDR3 extends over 15 amino acids. Germline trimming cut 3 bases from V and 4 bases from J; bases unmatched to any gene: 4. Germline-derived CDR1 and CDR2 are SGHTA and FQGNSA.

CDR3 in amino acids: CASSRLGGVGEKLFF. CDR3 sequence (DNA): TGTGCCAGCAGCCGTTTGGGGGGGGTCGGTGAAAAACTGTTTTTT. The J gene is TRBJ1-4, the V gene TRBV7-2; a weak D match, TRBD1 (5 bases). Germline V gene data show CDR1 as SGHTA and CDR2 as FQGNSA. There are 15 residues in the CDR3. V shed 5 bases and J shed 7 bases, with 17 bases lying between them.